Listed here are 14 T cell receptor gamma chains from one sample, sequenced in a study of intestinal T cells in coeliac disease. Each case's genomic DNA was extracted from ten roughly 5.1-µm formalin-fixed paraffin-embedded scrolls. TRG repertoires were amplified with LymphoTrack primers from roughly 0.2 ug of biopsy DNA. TCRdb re-identified clones in the multiplex PCR reads via CATT. The sample contains 600 to 900 gamma-chain clones, around 48% of which appear only once. Sequencing used a duodenal biopsy. The receptor set was obtained from a human donor who served as a control with a normal duodenal biopsy, not a healthy volunteer.

The CDR3 nucleotides read TGTGCACCTGGGAGGCAGAAACTCTTT. Its translation: CAPGRQKLF. The chain joins TRGV8 to TRGJ1 or TRGJ2. The CDR3 has 9 residues. CDR1 and CDR2 (germline): VENAVY, YDSYNSRV.

V usage is TRGV2 and J usage is TRGJP1. The V segment lost 3 bases and the J segment 7 bases; nucleotides outside the gene matches: 17. Germline CDR1 is EGSNGY and CDR2 is YDSYNSKV. The CDR3 spans 17 residues. The CDR3: CATWDLPPVALGWFKIF. The CDR3 region has the DNA TGTGCCACCTGGGACCTACCACCAGTAGCACTTGGTTGGTTCAAGATATTT.

This clone is large (0.1 to 1%) by share. The same CDR3 is also encoded by other DNA sequences in this sample. The chain couples TRGV9 to TRGJ1 or TRGJ2. The length of the CDR3 is 15 residues. Germline V gene data show CDR1 as GITISATS and CDR2 as ISYDGTV (reference sequence). Trimming took 0 bases from V and 4 from J; bases not matched to a gene: 9. The CDR3, as DNA: TGTGCCTTGTGGGAGGTGCCCTTGGGGTATTATAAGAAACTCTTT. Residues: CALWEVPLGYYKKLF.

This clone has more than one count but fewer than ten. The chain couples TRGV4 to TRGJ1 or TRGJ2. CDR3 size: 13 residues. V dropped 1 base and J dropped 3; count of bases not matched to a gene: 3. From germline, CDR1 is EGSTGY and CDR2 YDSYTSSV. The CDR3 nucleotides read TGTGCCACCTGGGATGGACTTTATTATAAGAAACTCTTT. It codes for CATWDGLYYKKLF.

By share of the sample, this clone is large (0.1 to 1%). This chain connects TRGV9 to TRGJ1 or TRGJ2. The CDR3 covers 13 residues. Trimming at V came to 2 bases and at J to 8 bases, leaving 9 bases not matched to a gene. Germline values: CDR1 GITISATS, CDR2 ISYDGTV (reference sequence). The CDR3, as DNA: TGTGCCTTGTGGGAGGACAGGATCGATAAGAAACTCTTT. It specifies CALWEDRIDKKLF.

The V call is TRGV2, the J call TRGJ1 or TRGJ2. Germline-derived CDR1 and CDR2 are EGSNGY and YDSYNSKV. J was trimmed by 2 bases and V by 2 bases; bases with no gene match: 3. The CDR3 contains 13 residues. CDR3 amino acids: CATWDVDYYKKLF. CDR3 coding DNA: TGTGCCACCTGGGACGTCGATTATTATAAGAAACTCTTT.

The V and J genes are TRGV10 and TRGJP1. TRGV10 is flagged as an ORF with uncertain function. The trim removed 11 bases at V and 17 bases at J, leaving 12 bases unmatched. The CDR3 runs to 10 residues. Here the CDR3 DNA reads TGTGCTGCGCGGCACGGTTCAAAGATATTT. Protein: CAARHGSKIF.

This clone rates as large (0.1 to 1%). The genes are TRGV8 and TRGJ1 or TRGJ2. CDR1 and CDR2 from the germline V gene are VENAVY and YDSYNSRV. Trimming at V came to 3 bases and at J to 6 bases, leaving 5 bases not matched to a gene. This CDR3 region has 12 residues. This CDR3 is CATWDWAYKKLF. In nucleotides, the CDR3 is TGTGCCACCTGGGATTGGGCTTATAAGAAACTCTTT.

For the CDR3, the DNA is TGTGCCACCTGGGATGAGTACAGTTATAAGAAACTCTTT. Its translation: CATWDEYSYKKLF. The chain joins TRGV8 to TRGJ1 or TRGJ2. Germline V gives CDR1 VENAVY, CDR2 YDSYNSRV. With 3 bases clipped from V and 6 bases from J, the junction kept 8 bases outside the gene matches. CDR3 length: 13 residues.

The rearrangement joins TRGV8 to TRGJ1 or TRGJ2. Germline V lookup: CDR1 VENAVY, CDR2 YDSYNSRV. The CDR3 spans 11 residues. In DNA form, the CDR3 reads TGTGCACCTGGGATTCCCCATGAGAAACTCTTT. Translated, it gives CAPGIPHEKLF.

The chain has TRGV8 and TRGJ1 or TRGJ2. Germline V lookup: CDR1 VENAVY, CDR2 YDSYNSRV. This CDR3 region has 10 residues. The CDR3 DNA follows: TGTGCACCTGGGATAGAGAAGAAACTCTTT. Its translation: CAPGIEKKLF.

By sample fraction, this clone is large. V is TRGV8 and J is TRGJ1 or TRGJ2. The CDR3 sequence is 12 residues long. The V and J ends lost 2 bases and 4 bases, in that order; junction bases with no gene match: 2. Germline lookup yields CDR1 VENAVY and CDR2 YDSYNSRV. The CDR3 loop is CATWDKYYKKLF. CDR3 in DNA: TGTGCCACCTGGGATAAATATTATAAGAAACTCTTT.

This clone showed up just a few times. A much larger clone differs from this one at a single base, so this may be a read error. Other nucleotide sequences from this sample produce the same CDR3. V is TRGV11 and J is TRGJ1 or TRGJ2. TRGV11 qualifies as an ORF whose function is uncertain. The CDR3 is made up of 12 amino acids. Trimming at V came to 12 bases and at J to 4 bases, leaving 9 bases not matched to a gene. DNA of the CDR3: TGTGCCTGCGCCGCCGGATATTATAAGAAACTCTTT. It is translated as CACAAGYYKKLF.

By sample fraction, this clone is large. Here the CDR3 DNA reads TGTGCCACCTGGGAGAATTATTATAAGAAACTCTTT. This encodes CATWENYYKKLF. The chain employs TRGV8 and TRGJ1 or TRGJ2. V lost 4 bases and J lost 0; bases outside the gene matches: 0. From germline, CDR1 is VENAVY and CDR2 YDSYNSRV. This CDR3 comprises 12 residues.